This T cell receptor (beta chain) was sequenced for a study of response to subunit inactivated influenza vaccine. Broader study findings: Only a handful of new T cells, the authors suggested, are recruited with each seasonal influenza vaccination.

The CDR3 length equals 15 residues, ends included. The germline V gene has CDR1 SGHTA and CDR2 FQGNSA. As regards this clonotype: Its antigen is as yet unknown. Because the CDR3's place on the DNA is in doubt, the DNA is left out and the CDR3 is given as listed by TCRdb.

In TCRdb, the RT-PCR reads were re-called with MiXCR into one record per CDR3 protein. The sample records about 190,000 distinct CDR3 sequences, around 14% being singletons. This sequence originates from a man aged 50 to 59 who received an inactivated influenza vaccine. The V gene is TRBV7-2, the J gene TRBJ2-2; the table's D call TRBD1 went unverified against the DNA. The sample here was CD8+ T cells sorted from PBMCs, taken less than 6 days after vaccination. CDR3 loop: CASTPLDFGNGELFF.